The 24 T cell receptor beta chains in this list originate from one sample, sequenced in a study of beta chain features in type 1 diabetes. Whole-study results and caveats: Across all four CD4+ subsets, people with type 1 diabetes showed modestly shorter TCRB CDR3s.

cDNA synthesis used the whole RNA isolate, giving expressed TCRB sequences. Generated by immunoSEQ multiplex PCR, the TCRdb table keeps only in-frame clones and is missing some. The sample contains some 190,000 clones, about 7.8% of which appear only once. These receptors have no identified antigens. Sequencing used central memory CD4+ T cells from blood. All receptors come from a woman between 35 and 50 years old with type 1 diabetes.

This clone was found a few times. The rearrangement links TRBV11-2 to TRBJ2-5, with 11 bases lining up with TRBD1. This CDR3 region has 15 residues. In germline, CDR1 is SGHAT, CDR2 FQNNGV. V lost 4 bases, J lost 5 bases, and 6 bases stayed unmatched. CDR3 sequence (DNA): TGTGCCAGCAGCTACGGACAGGGGGCAGGGGAGACCCAGTACTTC. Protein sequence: CASSYGQGAGETQYF. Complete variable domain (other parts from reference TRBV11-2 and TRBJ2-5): EAGVAQSPRYKIIEKRQSVAFWCNPISGHATLYWYQQILGQGPKLLIQFQNNGVVDDSQLPKDRFSAERLKGVDSTLKIQPAKLEDSAVYLCASSYGQGAGETQYFGPGTRLLVL.

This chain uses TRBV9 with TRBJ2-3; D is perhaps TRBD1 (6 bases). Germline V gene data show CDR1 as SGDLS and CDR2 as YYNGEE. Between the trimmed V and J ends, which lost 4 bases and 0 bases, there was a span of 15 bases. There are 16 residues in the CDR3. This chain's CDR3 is CASSLGTLASTDTQYF. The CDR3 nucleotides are TGTGCCAGCAGCCTAGGGACATTAGCTAGCACAGATACGCAGTATTTT.

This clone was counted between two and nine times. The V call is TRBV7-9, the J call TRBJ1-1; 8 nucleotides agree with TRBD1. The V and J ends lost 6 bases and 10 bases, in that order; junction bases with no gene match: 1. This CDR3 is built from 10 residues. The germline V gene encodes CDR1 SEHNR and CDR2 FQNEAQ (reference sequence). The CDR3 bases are TGTGCCAGCAGTGGACAGGGAGCTTTCTTT. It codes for CASSGQGAFF.

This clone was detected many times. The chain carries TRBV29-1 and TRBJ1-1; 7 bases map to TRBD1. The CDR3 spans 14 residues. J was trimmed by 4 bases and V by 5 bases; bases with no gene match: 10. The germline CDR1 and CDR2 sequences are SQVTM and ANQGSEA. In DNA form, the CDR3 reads TGCAGCGTTCTTGGACAGGTTGTAGCCACTGAAGCTTTCTTT. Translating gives CSVLGQVVATEAFF. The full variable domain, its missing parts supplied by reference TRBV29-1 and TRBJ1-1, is SAVISQKPSRDICQRGTSLTIQCQVDSQVTMMFWYRQQPGQSLTLIATANQGSEATYESGFVIDKFPISRPNLTFSTLTVSNMSPEDSSIYLCSVLGQVVATEAFFGQGTRLTVV.

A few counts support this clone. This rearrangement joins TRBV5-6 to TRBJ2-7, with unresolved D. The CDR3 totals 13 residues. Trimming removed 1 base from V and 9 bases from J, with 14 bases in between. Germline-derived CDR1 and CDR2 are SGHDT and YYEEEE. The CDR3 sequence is CASSLMFASGQYF. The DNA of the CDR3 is TGTGCCAGCAGCTTGATGTTTGCGTCAGGGCAGTACTTC.

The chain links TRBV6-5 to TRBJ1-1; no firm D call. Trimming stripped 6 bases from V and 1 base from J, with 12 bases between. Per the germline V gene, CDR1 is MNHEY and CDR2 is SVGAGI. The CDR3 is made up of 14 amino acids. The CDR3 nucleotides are TGTGCCAGCAGCAGGAGGCCGGGGAACACTGAAGCTTTCTTT. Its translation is CASSRRPGNTEAFF.

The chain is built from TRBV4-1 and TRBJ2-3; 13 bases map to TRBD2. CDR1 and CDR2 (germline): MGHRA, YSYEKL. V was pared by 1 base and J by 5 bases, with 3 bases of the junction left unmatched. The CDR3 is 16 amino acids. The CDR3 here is CASSQGLAGGVDTQYF. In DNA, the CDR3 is TGCGCCAGCAGCCAAGGACTAGCGGGAGGTGTAGATACGCAGTATTTT.

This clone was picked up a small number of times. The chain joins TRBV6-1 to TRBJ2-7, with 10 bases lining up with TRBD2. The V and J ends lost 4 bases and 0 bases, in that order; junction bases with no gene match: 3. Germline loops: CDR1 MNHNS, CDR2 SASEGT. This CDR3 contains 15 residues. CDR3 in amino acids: CASSGGLASSYEQYF. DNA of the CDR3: TGTGCCAGCAGTGGGGGACTAGCGAGCTCCTACGAGCAGTACTTC.

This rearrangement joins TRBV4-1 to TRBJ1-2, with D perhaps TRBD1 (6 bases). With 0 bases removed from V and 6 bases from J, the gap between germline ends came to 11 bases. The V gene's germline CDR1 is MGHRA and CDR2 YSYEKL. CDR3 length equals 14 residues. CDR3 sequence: CASSQEAGAHGYTF. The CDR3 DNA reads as TGCGCCAGCAGCCAAGAAGCGGGGGCGCATGGCTACACCTTC.

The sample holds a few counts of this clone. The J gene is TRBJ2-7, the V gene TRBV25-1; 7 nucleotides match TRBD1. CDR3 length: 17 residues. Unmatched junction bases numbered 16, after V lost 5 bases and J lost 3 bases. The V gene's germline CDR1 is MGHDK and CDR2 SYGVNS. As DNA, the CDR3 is TGTGCCAGCAGTCCGTTAGCAGGGGCAGGGGGTTTCTACGAGCAGTACTTC. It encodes CASSPLAGAGGFYEQYF.

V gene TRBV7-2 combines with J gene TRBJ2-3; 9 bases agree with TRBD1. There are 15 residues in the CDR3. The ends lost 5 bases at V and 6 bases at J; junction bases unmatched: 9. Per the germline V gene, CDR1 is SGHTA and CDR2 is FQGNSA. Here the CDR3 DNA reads TGTGCCAGCAGCCACAGGGGGCGTCTCGGGGATACGCAGTATTTT. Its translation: CASSHRGRLGDTQYF.

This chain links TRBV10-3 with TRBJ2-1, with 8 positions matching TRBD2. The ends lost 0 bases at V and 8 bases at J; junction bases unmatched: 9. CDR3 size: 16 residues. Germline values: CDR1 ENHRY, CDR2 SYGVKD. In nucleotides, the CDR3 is TGTGCCATCAGTGAGTCTCGGGGGGGCCTTGTCCATGAGCAGTTCTTC. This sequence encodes CAISESRGGLVHEQFF.

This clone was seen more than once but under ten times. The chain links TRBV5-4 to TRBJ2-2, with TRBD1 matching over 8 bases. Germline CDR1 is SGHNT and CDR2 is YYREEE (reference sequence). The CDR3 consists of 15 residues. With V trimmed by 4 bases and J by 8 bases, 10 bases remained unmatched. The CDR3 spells CASSRETGALGELFF. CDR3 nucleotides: TGTGCCAGCAGCCGGGAGACAGGGGCCCTGGGGGAGCTGTTTTTT.

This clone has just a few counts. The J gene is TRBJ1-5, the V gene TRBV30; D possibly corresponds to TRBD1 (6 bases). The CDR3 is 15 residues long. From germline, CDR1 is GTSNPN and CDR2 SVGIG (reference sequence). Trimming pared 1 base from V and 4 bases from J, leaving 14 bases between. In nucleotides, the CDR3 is TGTGCCTGGAGTGAGGGGGATTTCCTTAATCAGCCCCAGCATTTT. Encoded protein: CAWSEGDFLNQPQHF.

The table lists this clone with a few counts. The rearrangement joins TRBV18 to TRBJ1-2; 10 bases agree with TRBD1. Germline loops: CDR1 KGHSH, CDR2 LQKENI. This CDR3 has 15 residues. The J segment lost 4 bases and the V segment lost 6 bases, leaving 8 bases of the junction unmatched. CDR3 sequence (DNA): TGTGCCAGCTCTCAAGACAGGGGGCGCGCCTATGGCTACACCTTC. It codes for CASSQDRGRAYGYTF. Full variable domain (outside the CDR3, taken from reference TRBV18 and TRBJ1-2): NAGVMQNPRHLVRRRGQEARLRCSPMKGHSHVYWYRQLPEEGLKFMVYLQKENIIDESGMPKERFSAEFPKEGPSILRIQQVVRGDSAAYFCASSQDRGRAYGYTFGSGTRLTVV.

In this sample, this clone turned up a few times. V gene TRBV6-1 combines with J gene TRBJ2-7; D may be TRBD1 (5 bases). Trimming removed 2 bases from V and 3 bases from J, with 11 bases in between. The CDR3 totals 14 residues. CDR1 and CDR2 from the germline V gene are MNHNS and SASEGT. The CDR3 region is CASSEQGINYEQYF. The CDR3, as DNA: TGTGCCAGCAGTGAACAGGGTATCAACTACGAGCAGTACTTC.

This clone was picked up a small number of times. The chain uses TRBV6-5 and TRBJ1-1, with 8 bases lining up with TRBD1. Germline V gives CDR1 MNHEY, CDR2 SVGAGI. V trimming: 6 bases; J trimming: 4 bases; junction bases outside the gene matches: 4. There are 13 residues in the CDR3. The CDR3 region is CASRQGAGTEAFF. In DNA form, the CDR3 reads TGTGCCAGCAGGCAGGGGGCTGGCACTGAAGCTTTCTTT.

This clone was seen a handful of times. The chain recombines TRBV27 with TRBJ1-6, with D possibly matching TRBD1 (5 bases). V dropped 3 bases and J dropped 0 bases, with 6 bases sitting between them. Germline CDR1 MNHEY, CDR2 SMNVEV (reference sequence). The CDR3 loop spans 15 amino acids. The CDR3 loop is CASSFGGSYNSPLHF. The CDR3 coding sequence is TGTGCCAGCAGTTTCGGGGGCTCCTATAATTCACCCCTCCACTTT.

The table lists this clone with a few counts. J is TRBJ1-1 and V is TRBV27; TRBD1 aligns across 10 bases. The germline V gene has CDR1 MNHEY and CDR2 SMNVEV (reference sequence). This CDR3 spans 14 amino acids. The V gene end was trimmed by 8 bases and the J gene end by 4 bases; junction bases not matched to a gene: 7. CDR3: CASGSGQGGTEAFF. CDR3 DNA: TGTGCCAGCGGATCTGGACAGGGGGGCACTGAAGCTTTCTTT.

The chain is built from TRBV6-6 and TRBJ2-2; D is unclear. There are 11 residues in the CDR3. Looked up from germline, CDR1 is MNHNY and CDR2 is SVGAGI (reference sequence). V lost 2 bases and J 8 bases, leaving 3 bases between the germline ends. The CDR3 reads CASSYPGELFF. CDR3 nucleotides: TGTGCCAGCAGTTACCCAGGGGAGCTGTTTTTT.

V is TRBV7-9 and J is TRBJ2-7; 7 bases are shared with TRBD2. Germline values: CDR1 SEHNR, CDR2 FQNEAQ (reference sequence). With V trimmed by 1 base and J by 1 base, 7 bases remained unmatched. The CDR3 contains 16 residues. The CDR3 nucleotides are TGTGCCAGCAGCTTAGGGGGGAGGGGAAGGTCCTACGAGCAGTACTTC. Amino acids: CASSLGGRGRSYEQYF.

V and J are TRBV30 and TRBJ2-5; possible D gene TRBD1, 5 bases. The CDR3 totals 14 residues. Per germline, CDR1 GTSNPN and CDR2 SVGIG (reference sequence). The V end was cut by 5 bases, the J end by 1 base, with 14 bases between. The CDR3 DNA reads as TGTGCCTGGGGCTTCGGACATAGCCAAGAGACCCAGTACTTC. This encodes CAWGFGHSQETQYF.

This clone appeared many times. The CDR3 nucleotides are TGTGCCAGCAGCCTGGACCTAGCAGGTCAGCCCCAGCATTTT. Translating gives CASSLDLAGQPQHF. This chain uses TRBV7-9 with TRBJ1-5; D remains ambiguous. V gave up 5 bases and J gave up 6 bases, with 14 bases separating them. The CDR3 totals 14 residues. The germline V gene encodes CDR1 SEHNR and CDR2 FQNEAQ (reference sequence).

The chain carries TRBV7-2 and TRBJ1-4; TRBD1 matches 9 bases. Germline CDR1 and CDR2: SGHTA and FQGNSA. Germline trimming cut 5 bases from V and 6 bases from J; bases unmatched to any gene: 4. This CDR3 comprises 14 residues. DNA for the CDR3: TGTGCCAGCAGCCTGGGACAGGGTTATGAAAAACTGTTTTTT. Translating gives CASSLGQGYEKLFF.